This T cell receptor beta chain originates from a study of T cell responses to AZD1222 COVID-19 vaccine. In the study overall: Second doses were pooled across both intervals (about 4 or about 12 weeks).

TCRdb keeps only in-frame clones here, not all; method: immunoSEQ multiplex PCR. The sample consists of roughly 100,000 clones, roughly 82% of them appearing once. The receptor was isolated from an adult in good health. The material was peripheral blood, obtained on day 0 of AZD1222 vaccination.

CDR3 loop: CASSLRFSSYEQYF. DNA for the CDR3: TGTGCCAGCAGCTTAAGATTTAGCTCCTACGAGCAGTACTTC. The chain employs TRBV7-8 and TRBJ2-7; D not resolved. Deletions cut 2 bases from V and 0 bases from J, with 8 bases between. Per the germline V gene, CDR1 is SGHVS and CDR2 is FQNEAQ. CDR3 size: 14 residues.